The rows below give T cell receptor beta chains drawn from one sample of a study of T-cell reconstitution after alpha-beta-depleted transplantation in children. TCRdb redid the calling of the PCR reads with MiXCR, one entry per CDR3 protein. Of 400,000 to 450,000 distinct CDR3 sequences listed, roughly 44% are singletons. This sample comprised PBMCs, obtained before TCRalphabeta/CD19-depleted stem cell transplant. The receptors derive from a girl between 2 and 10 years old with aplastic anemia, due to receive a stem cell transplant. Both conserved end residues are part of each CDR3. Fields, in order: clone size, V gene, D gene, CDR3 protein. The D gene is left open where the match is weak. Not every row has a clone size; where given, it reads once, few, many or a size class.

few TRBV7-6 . CASSLRRQETQYF
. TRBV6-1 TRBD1 CASSQRDSRRAFF
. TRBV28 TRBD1 CASRVGQEYEQYF
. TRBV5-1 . CASSLTGTNTEAFF
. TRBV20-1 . CSAGQGQGIAGELFF
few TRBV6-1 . CASSEPGHRDYGYTF
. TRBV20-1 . CSARMAGSGNTIYF
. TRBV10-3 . CAIFTGVAGNTIYF
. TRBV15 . CATSRDRGGSWSGETQYF
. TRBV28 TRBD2 CASSPPGGNENEQFF
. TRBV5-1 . CASSLEGRAGGGYEQYF
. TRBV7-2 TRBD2 CASSPLTSGTEQFF
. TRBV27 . CASSLNREVVETQYF
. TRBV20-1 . CSATLATFSYNEQFF
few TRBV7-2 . CASSLKATQNEQFF
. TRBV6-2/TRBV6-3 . CASSYQGRNTEAFF
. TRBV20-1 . CSARDGLAYEQYF
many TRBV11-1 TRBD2 CASSLGLWRGSSYNEQFF
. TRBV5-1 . CASSGGPWVANEQFF
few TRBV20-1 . CSAVLGARADEQFF
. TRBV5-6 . CASSLALSGELFF
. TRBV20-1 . CSASQLAVRETQYF
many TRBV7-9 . CASSSSRNEQYF
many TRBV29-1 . CSVTRKIDEQYF
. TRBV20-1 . CSAPNRPSTEAFF
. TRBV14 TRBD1 CASSQNRGGQVRQYF
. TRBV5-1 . CASSWDRAAPRETQYF
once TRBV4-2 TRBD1 CASSQRQGAGQETQYF
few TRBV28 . CASSLGWSQETQYF
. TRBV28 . CASRGPLGNTIYF
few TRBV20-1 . CSARMTPSSYEQYF
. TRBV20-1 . CSGKLPLARNEQFF
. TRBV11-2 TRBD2 CASSLSPGLAGGPSPYNEQFF
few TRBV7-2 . CASSFQGPITEAFF
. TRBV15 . CATSRDMAVYGYTF
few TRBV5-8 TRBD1 CASSSTGGSNQPQHF
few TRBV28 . CASSTVWGHGNQPQHF
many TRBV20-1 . CSAPPHSNIQYF
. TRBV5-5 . CASSPRVMNTEAFF
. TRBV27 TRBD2 CASSLAGTSGPLETQYF
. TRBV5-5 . CASRPGAGIGPYEQYF
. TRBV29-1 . CSVEGWGLMNTEAFF
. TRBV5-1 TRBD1 CASSLSRDRVSTGELFF
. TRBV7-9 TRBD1 CASSSQGARDYGYTF
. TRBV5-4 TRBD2 CASSPSVGGSSYEQYF
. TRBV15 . CATSRDPQGSTDTQYF